The clone carrying this T cell receptor (beta chain) appeared a single time. The data stem from a study of PD-1 blockade in mismatch repair-deficient tumors. Study details: Enrolled about 2012-2016, patients had progressing, pretreated mismatch repair-deficient cancers of 11 to 13 types.

Assay: immunoSEQ multiplex PCR; the TCRdb copy retains only in-frame clones and omits some. The sample has 30,000 to 45,000 clones, 75% to 90% seen once. The clonotype was recovered from an adult with mismatch repair-deficient cancer. Sequencing was performed on PBMCs, taken approximately 41 weeks after starting pembrolizumab.

CDR3 region: CASSSTLGQGFSSNQPQHF. The CDR3 nucleotides are TGTGCCAGCAGTAGTACGTTGGGACAGGGATTTTCTAGCAATCAGCCCCAGCATTTT. The chain combines TRBV2 with TRBJ1-5; 9 bases fit TRBD1. V lost 5 bases to trimming and J lost 0 bases; unmatched junction nucleotides: 14. The V gene's germline CDR1 is SNHLY and CDR2 FYNNEI. The length of the CDR3 is 19 residues. The whole variable domain, filled in from reference TRBV2 and TRBJ1-5, reads EPEVTQTPSHQVTQMGQEVILRCVPISNHLYFYWYRQILGQKVEFLVSFYNNEISEKSEIFDDQFSVERPDGSNFTLKIRSTKLEDSAMYFCASSSTLGQGFSSNQPQHFGDGTRLSIL.